These T cell receptor beta chains were read from a single sample in a study of blood T cell repertoires in COVID-19. The protocol was immunoSEQ multiplex PCR, while the TCRdb copy is restricted to in-frame clones and leaves out a portion. The data hold fewer than 250,000 clones, with about 83% observed a single time. The material sequenced was peripheral blood. Receptors were obtained from a human donor in a cohort sampled during active COVID-19. CDR3s include the opening cysteine and the closing phenylalanine or tryptophan. The D gene is left open where the match is weak. Size values are once, few and many counts, or a class for expanded clones, and some rows have none.

TGTGCCAGCAGCCCTACAGGGGGCGGGAACACTGAAGCTTTCTTT | CASSPTGGGNTEAFF | TRBD1 | NA | TRBJ1-1 | TRBV3-1/TRBV3-2
TGTGCCAGCAGCCGGGGACAGGGGCAGTACTTC | CASSRGQGQYF | TRBD1 | NA | TRBJ2-4 | TRBV7-9
TGTGCCAGCAATCAAGTCGTCAGGGGGCTTCAATTCTTC | CASNQVVRGLQFF | TRBD1 | NA | TRBJ2-1 | TRBV2
TGTGCCATCAGTGGCTCCCTAGCGGGAGAAGGCACAGATACGCAGTATTTT | CAISGSLAGEGTDTQYF | TRBD2 | NA | TRBJ2-3 | TRBV10-3
TGCAGCGTTGTGACTAGCGGGAGGGTCACCGGGGAGCTGTTTTTT | CSVVTSGRVTGELFF | TRBD2 | NA | TRBJ2-2 | TRBV29-1
TGTGCCAGCAGTGAAGAACAGAACTATGGCTACACCTTC | CASSEEQNYGYTF | NA | NA | TRBJ1-2 | TRBV6-1
TGTGCCACCAGTGTACTAGCGGGAGGCAATGAGCAGTTCTTC | CATSVLAGGNEQFF | TRBD2 | NA | TRBJ2-1 | TRBV24-1
TGCGCCAGCAGCTTGGCTAGCGGGAGCGAGACCCAGTACTTC | CASSLASGSETQYF | TRBD2 | NA | TRBJ2-5 | TRBV5-1
TGCAGCGTCCTCCGGGACATGAACACTGAAGCTTTCTTT | CSVLRDMNTEAFF | NA | NA | TRBJ1-1 | TRBV29-1
TGTGCCAGCAGTGATCGACAGGCCTTGACCTACGAGCAGTACTTC | CASSDRQALTYEQYF | NA | NA | TRBJ2-7 | TRBV2
TGTGCCAGCAGCAGTACCGGGAAAAAACCGGATGAGCAGTTCTTC | CASSSTGKKPDEQFF | NA | NA | TRBJ2-1 | TRBV28
TGTGCCAGTGAACACAGGGGAGCTGGAAACACCATATATTTT | CASEHRGAGNTIYF | TRBD1 | NA | TRBJ1-3 | TRBV5-8
TGTGCCAGCAGTGCAGGGGGGCACGCGGTGCAGTACTTC | CASSAGGHAVQYF | NA | few | TRBJ2-7 | TRBV7-3
TGTGCCAGCAAAAAGGGGGGAGGGGGAGGAACTGAAGCTTTCTTT | CASKKGGGGGTEAFF | NA | NA | TRBJ1-1 | TRBV3-1/TRBV3-2
TGCGCCAGCTCAGGACAGGATGGAACTGAAGCTTTCTTT | CASSGQDGTEAFF | TRBD1 | NA | TRBJ1-1 | TRBV5-1
TGTGCCAGCAGCTTGGGTGGGAGGGAGGAGGGCAATGAGCAGTTCTTC | CASSLGGREEGNEQFF | TRBD2 | once | TRBJ2-1 | TRBV5-5
TGTGCCAGCTCACCGACAGAGCCCTCCTACGAGCAGTACTTC | CASSPTEPSYEQYF | NA | NA | TRBJ2-7 | TRBV18
TGTGCCAGCAGTAGCGCAAACACCGGGGAGCTGTTTTTT | CASSSANTGELFF | NA | NA | TRBJ2-2 | TRBV6-2/TRBV6-3
TGTGCCAGCAGTCCCCTCAATGAGCAGTTCTTC | CASSPLNEQFF | NA | NA | TRBJ2-1 | TRBV6-6
TGTGCCAGCAGTTCGGACAGTGGCTACGAGCAGTACTTC | CASSSDSGYEQYF | NA | NA | TRBJ2-7 | TRBV6-5
TGTGCCAGCTCCCCTAAGGAGGGGCAAAACTATGGCTACACCTTC | CASSPKEGQNYGYTF | NA | NA | TRBJ1-2 | TRBV18
TGTGCCAGCAGTTCCGATGATGCGTTTGGCGGGGAGCTGTTTTTT | CASSSDDAFGGELFF | NA | NA | TRBJ2-2 | TRBV27
TGCGCCAGCAGCAAAGGACAGGGAGGCTACAATGAGCAGTTCTTC | CASSKGQGGYNEQFF | TRBD1 | NA | TRBJ2-1 | TRBV5-1
TGTGCCAGCAGCGACCAGGGGAACGGCTATGGCTACACCTTC | CASSDQGNGYGYTF | NA | NA | TRBJ1-2 | TRBV2
TGCGCCAGCAGCTTGGCGGGGGGGAGCCAGCCCCAGCATTTT | CASSLAGGSQPQHF | NA | NA | TRBJ1-5 | TRBV5-1
TGCAGCGTTGAAATGGGGACAGCTTTACGAGAGCAGTACTTC | CSVEMGTALREQYF | TRBD1 | NA | TRBJ2-7 | TRBV29-1
TGTGCCAGCAGCTTAGACGGTAGCGGGGGTACAGATACGCAGTATTTT | CASSLDGSGGTDTQYF | TRBD2 | NA | TRBJ2-3 | TRBV7-2
TGTGCCAGCAGCTATAATCGGCTAGCCGCAGGAGATACGCAGTATTTT | CASSYNRLAAGDTQYF | NA | NA | TRBJ2-3 | TRBV7-9
TGTGCCAGCAGTTTGGGACTAGTTTCATTCAATGAGCAGTTCTTC | CASSLGLVSFNEQFF | TRBD2 | NA | TRBJ2-1 | TRBV27
TGTGCCAGCAGCCACGACAGGTACACAGATACGCAGTATTTT | CASSHDRYTDTQYF | NA | NA | TRBJ2-3 | TRBV7-3
TGTGCCAGCAGCCTCTGGACAGGGCAGGCACGACAGCCCCAGCATTTT | CASSLWTGQARQPQHF | TRBD1 | NA | TRBJ1-5 | TRBV7-9
TGTGCCAGTATTTCCCGTACAGGTTCGGGGGCCAACGTCCTGACTTTC | CASISRTGSGANVLTF | NA | NA | TRBJ2-6 | TRBV19
TGTGCCAGCAGTTACGTGTCTAGCACAGATACGCAGTATTTT | CASSYVSSTDTQYF | NA | NA | TRBJ2-3 | TRBV6-2/TRBV6-3
TGTGCCAGCTCAGCTAGCGGGAGGGCCGTAGATACGCAGTATTTT | CASSASGRAVDTQYF | TRBD2 | NA | TRBJ2-3 | TRBV18
TGTGCCAGCAGGGGGACTAGCGGGAGCACAGATACGCAGTATTTT | CASRGTSGSTDTQYF | TRBD2 | NA | TRBJ2-3 | TRBV13